This TCR beta chain was recovered during a study of breast tumors, draining lymph nodes, adjacent tissues. General study results and limits: Tumor T cell lymph node origin was a supported hypothesis, not proven.

Samples came from axillary lymph nodes draining the breast cancer. Each CDR3 protein gets one entry after TCRdb re-called the multiplex PCR reads with MiXCR. The sample comprises approximately 150,000 distinct CDR3 sequences, roughly 35% of which are singletons, and more than 3.5% rests with the top ten. Ten or more counts support this clonotype. Its antigen is unidentified. Germline loops: CDR1 SGHNT, CDR2 YYREEE (reference sequence). V lost 1 base and J lost 6; bases outside the gene matches: 3. The CDR3 loop spans 13 amino acids. Material for sequencing was axillary lymph node tissue. The receptor's source is a female donor with breast cancer. Some clones in this sample may be carry-over from other donors' samples. This chain uses TRBV5-4 with TRBJ1-2; 7 bases agree with TRBD1. The CDR3 region is CASSLNRGHGYTF. The CDR3 DNA follows: TGTGCCAGCAGCTTGAACAGGGGCCATGGCTACACCTTC.